Listed below are T cell receptor beta chains from one sample, sequenced in a study of blood T cell repertoires in COVID-19. Only in-frame clones appear in the TCRdb table, and some are missing; sequencing was by immunoSEQ multiplex PCR. The table shows about 270,000 clones, with more than 85% occurring only once. Material: PBMCs or T cells enriched from blood (not recorded which). The receptors come from a man aged 40-49 years who had been exposed to COVID-19. Each CDR3 is given with its conserved first and last residue. The D gene is left open where the match is weak. Size values are once, few and many counts, or a class for expanded clones, and some rows have none.

clone size	V gene	D gene	J gene	CDR3 DNA	CDR3 protein
-	TRBV5-6	-	TRBJ1-4	TGTGCCAGCAGTACTACTACTAATGAAAAACTGTTTTTT	CASSTTTNEKLFF
-	TRBV13	TRBD2	TRBJ2-1	TGTGCCAGCAGCTCAACTAGCGGGTGGCCTGGGGAAAATGAGCAGTTCTTC	CASSSTSGWPGENEQFF
-	TRBV29-1	TRBD1	TRBJ2-7	TGCAGCGTTGGTGAGAAAGACAGGGCGAGAGAGTACTTC	CSVGEKDRAREYF
-	TRBV5-5	TRBD1	TRBJ1-1	TGTGCCAGCAGCTCGGGACAGGGGTGGGACACTGAAGCTTTCTTT	CASSSGQGWDTEAFF
-	TRBV5-3	-	TRBJ1-4	TGTGCCAGAAGCTTGAGGGACACAGATGAAAAACTGTTTTTT	CARSLRDTDEKLFF
-	TRBV6-5	-	TRBJ1-2	TGTGCCAGCAGTCGCGGAGGGAATAACTATGGCTACACCTTC	CASSRGGNNYGYTF
once	TRBV10-3	TRBD2	TRBJ2-7	TGTGCCATCAGTGACACCCTAGCGGGAGGGCGTTTTTCCTCCTACGAGCAGTACTTC	CAISDTLAGGRFSSYEQYF
once	TRBV15	-	TRBJ1-1	TGTGCCACCAGCAGAGAGGGCGGACAGAACACTGAAGCTTTCTTT	CATSREGGQNTEAFF
-	TRBV27	-	TRBJ1-2	TGTGCCAGCAAACCCTTCGACAGGAACTATGGCTACACCTTC	CASKPFDRNYGYTF
-	TRBV28	-	TRBJ1-5	TGTGCCAGCAGACCCCAGGCATGGGGCGACAATCAGCCCCAGCATTTT	CASRPQAWGDNQPQHF
-	TRBV9	TRBD1	TRBJ1-1	TGTGCCAGCAGCGGCCTCCGGGACAGGGATCAGAACACTGAAGCTTTCTTT	CASSGLRDRDQNTEAFF
once	TRBV11-2	-	TRBJ1-1	TGTGCCAGCAGCTTATCGAACGGGAACACTGAAGCTTTCTTT	CASSLSNGNTEAFF
-	TRBV5-1	-	TRBJ2-6	TGCGCCAGCAGCTCCGGGAATTCTGGGGCCAACGTCCTGACTTTC	CASSSGNSGANVLTF
-	TRBV6-5	-	TRBJ2-3	TGTGCCAGCAGAGGGGATGTCCTAGTGCAGTATTTT	CASRGDVLVQYF
-	TRBV6-5	-	TRBJ1-4	TGTGCCAGCAGTTACGGGCAGCCCAATGAAAAACTGTTTTTT	CASSYGQPNEKLFF
-	TRBV5-5	-	TRBJ1-6	TGTGCCAGCGTCGGGGGACTCAACGCCAATTCACCCCTCCACTTT	CASVGGLNANSPLHF
-	TRBV4-3	-	TRBJ2-2	TGCGCCAGCAGCCAACTAACAGACTACTTGAACACCGGGGAGCTGTTTTTT	CASSQLTDYLNTGELFF
-	TRBV19	-	TRBJ1-1	TGTGCCAGTAGTATCGGTTCCCAAGCTTTCTTT	CASSIGSQAFF
-	TRBV5-1	-	TRBJ1-2	TGCGCCAGCAGCTTGGATGCCGGCTATGGCTACACCTTC	CASSLDAGYGYTF
-	TRBV5-1	-	TRBJ1-6	TGCGCCAGCAGCTTAACAGGGTCCGATTCACCCCTCCACTTT	CASSLTGSDSPLHF
-	TRBV12-3/TRBV12-4	-	TRBJ1-5	TGTGCCAGCAGTTTACGGGGGAGTCAGCCCCAGCATTTT	CASSLRGSQPQHF
-	TRBV7-9	-	TRBJ2-7	TGTGCCAGCCAGCCATCAAGTCCAGGCGAGCAGTACTTC	CASQPSSPGEQYF
-	TRBV5-4	-	TRBJ2-5	TGTGCCAGCAGCTTGGGGACCCCGGGGGAGACCCAGTACTTC	CASSLGTPGETQYF
-	TRBV4-1	-	TRBJ2-2	TGCGCCAGCAGCCGCAACACAGGGTTCACCGGGGAGCTGTTTTTT	CASSRNTGFTGELFF
-	TRBV28	TRBD1	TRBJ1-3	TGTGCCAGCAGTCTCGCCGGGACAGGGCTCCACTCTGGAAACACCATATATTTT	CASSLAGTGLHSGNTIYF
once	TRBV3-1/TRBV3-2	TRBD1	TRBJ2-3	TGTGCCAGCAGCCTAGGACAGGGGGCGAGGACAGATACGCAGTATTTT	CASSLGQGARTDTQYF
-	TRBV6-2/TRBV6-3	-	TRBJ2-1	TGTGCCAGCAGTTACTCGGGAGACCAGCAGTTCTTC	CASSYSGDQQFF
-	TRBV19	TRBD1	TRBJ1-5	TGTGCCAGTAGGGAATGGACAGGGGGTACTCACAGGGCGCTTAGCAATCAGCCCCAGCATTTT	CASREWTGGTHRALSNQPQHF
-	TRBV13	-	TRBJ1-5	TGTGCCAGTAAATTCCAGCCCCAGCATTTT	CASKFQPQHF
-	TRBV5-1	TRBD2	TRBJ2-5	TGCGCCAGCAGCGAAACTAGCGGGAGTTGGGAGACCCAGTACTTC	CASSETSGSWETQYF
-	TRBV10-1	-	TRBJ1-6	TGCGCCAGCAGTGCCGGGAATTCACCCCTCCACTTT	CASSAGNSPLHF
-	TRBV11-3	-	TRBJ1-3	TGTGCCAGCAGCTTAGCCACTCAGGAGGAACTTCAGGACTCTGGAAACACCATATATTTT	CASSLATQEELQDSGNTIYF
-	TRBV13	TRBD2	TRBJ2-1	TGTGCCAGCAGACAAGGCCGGGACTACTACAATGAGCAGTTCTTC	CASRQGRDYYNEQFF
-	TRBV7-9	TRBD1	TRBJ1-1	TGTGCCAGCAGCATGGGACAGGGAAGAGCTGAAGCTTTCTTT	CASSMGQGRAEAFF
-	TRBV11-2	-	TRBJ2-1	TGTGCCAGCAGCCGGGACTTTTCCTACAATGAGCAGTTCTTC	CASSRDFSYNEQFF
-	TRBV7-6	-	TRBJ2-7	TGTGCCGGAGCTTGGGACAACCACTACGAGCAGTACTTC	CAGAWDNHYEQYF
-	TRBV28	-	TRBJ2-7	TGTGCCAGCACGAATAGGCTGACTTCCTACGAGCAGTACTTC	CASTNRLTSYEQYF
-	TRBV7-9	TRBD1	TRBJ2-7	TGTGCCAGCAGCTTTCCGGGACAGGGGGGAACCTACGAGCAGTACTTC	CASSFPGQGGTYEQYF
-	TRBV6-2/TRBV6-3	-	TRBJ2-7	TGTGCCAGCAGCCAGACAATCTACGAGCAGTACTTC	CASSQTIYEQYF
-	TRBV9	TRBD1	TRBJ2-5	TGTGCCAGCAGCGCCACGACAGGGGGGCCAGAGACCCAGTACTTC	CASSATTGGPETQYF
-	TRBV19	TRBD2	TRBJ2-4	TGTGCCAGTAGTATAGGAGCGGGGTTGACTCTAGCCAAAAACATTCAGTACTTC	CASSIGAGLTLAKNIQYF
-	TRBV4-3	TRBD2	TRBJ2-7	TGCGCCAGCAGCCACTGGGGACTAGCGGGAGCTGGTGAGCAGTACTTC	CASSHWGLAGAGEQYF
-	TRBV28	-	TRBJ2-3	TGTGCCAGCAGTTTAGGCCAGGCCCGCACAGATACGCAGTATTTT	CASSLGQARTDTQYF
-	TRBV27	TRBD1	TRBJ2-7	TGTGCCAGTACGGGACAGACCTACGAGCAGTACTTC	CASTGQTYEQYF
-	TRBV6-5	TRBD2	TRBJ2-7	TGTGCCAGCAGTTACCTGGGACTAGCTAGCTACGAGCAGTACTTC	CASSYLGLASYEQYF
-	TRBV11-3	TRBD2	TRBJ2-5	TGTGCCAGCAGCTTAGGAGGTAGGGCTAGCGGAGAGACCCAGTACTTC	CASSLGGRASGETQYF
-	TRBV27	TRBD2	TRBJ2-5	TGTGCCAGCAGTTTGGGTTTGGGCGGGAGGTCAGAGACCCAGTACTTC	CASSLGLGGRSETQYF
-	TRBV28	TRBD1	TRBJ1-5	TGTGCCAGCACCCTGGACAGGGATCAGCCCCAGCATTTT	CASTLDRDQPQHF
-	TRBV30	-	TRBJ2-3	TGTGCCTGGAGTGTACGCGGGATGGGGGTGTTCACAGATACGCAGTATTTT	CAWSVRGMGVFTDTQYF
-	TRBV6-6	-	TRBJ1-3	TGTGCCAGCAGCATCCGGGAACCCTCTGGAAACACCATATATTTT	CASSIREPSGNTIYF
-	TRBV9	-	TRBJ2-5	TGTGCCAGCAGCGGGACAGCCCAAGAGACCCAGTACTTC	CASSGTAQETQYF
-	TRBV27	TRBD1	TRBJ2-3	TGTGCCAGCAGACCCACAGGGGGCGGTGAATACACAGATACGCAGTATTTT	CASRPTGGGEYTDTQYF
-	TRBV5-4	TRBD1	TRBJ2-7	TGTGCCAGCAGCAAAGGACAGGGCGCCGAGCAGTACTTC	CASSKGQGAEQYF
-	TRBV28	TRBD2	TRBJ2-7	TGTGCCAGCAGTTTATTTACCCTCACTAGCGGCCTACTCGAGCAGTACTTC	CASSLFTLTSGLLEQYF
-	TRBV19	TRBD1	TRBJ1-1	TGTGCCAGTAGTAGGACAGGCTTGAACACTGAAGCTTTCTTT	CASSRTGLNTEAFF
-	TRBV9	TRBD2	TRBJ2-7	TGTGCCAGCAGCGTAAGTGCGGGAGAGCTCTACGAGCAGTACTTC	CASSVSAGELYEQYF
-	TRBV7-6	TRBD2	TRBJ2-1	TGTGCCAGCAGCCCTCCCGGACTAGTCCGTTCCAATGAGCAGTTCTTC	CASSPPGLVRSNEQFF
-	TRBV7-9	-	TRBJ2-7	TGTGCCAGCAGCTCCCCCGAGGGGGACGGAACCTACGAGCAGTACTTC	CASSSPEGDGTYEQYF
-	TRBV27	-	TRBJ2-1	TGTGCCAGCAGTTCTATACCGGGACAATTAGGGCAGTTCTTC	CASSSIPGQLGQFF
-	TRBV5-4	TRBD1	TRBJ2-1	TGTGCCAGCAGCACCGGTCGGCCAGGGGGCTTTATAAATGAGCAGTTCTTC	CASSTGRPGGFINEQFF